One sample yielded the 22 T cell receptor beta chains listed below, sequenced in a study of blood T cell repertoires in COVID-19. The repertoire was sequenced with immunoSEQ multiplex PCR; TCRdb's copy has only in-frame clones and lacks some. Among about 130,000 clones listed, around 74% were seen once. Input material: peripheral blood. These receptors were collected from a man aged 55 to 69 with acute or convalescent COVID-19.

The genes are TRBV4-2 and TRBJ1-2; 8 bases are a match to TRBD1. This CDR3 is 16 amino acids long. Germline lookup yields CDR1 LGHNA and CDR2 YNFKEQ. Trimming at V came to 1 base and at J to 5 bases, leaving 9 bases not matched to a gene. CDR3 region: CASSQARGQGQYGYTF. Written as DNA, the CDR3 is TGTGCCAGCAGCCAAGCCCGAGGACAGGGTCAATATGGCTACACCTTC.

On this clone itself: Other DNA sequences in this sample translate to the same CDR3. The chain uses TRBV30 and TRBJ1-1; D perhaps matches TRBD1 (6 bases). The CDR3 has 13 residues. V lost 1 base and J 2 bases, leaving 8 bases between the germline ends. CDR1 is GTSNPN and CDR2 is SVGIG in the germline V gene (reference sequence). The CDR3 nucleotides read TGTGCCTGGAGTGAACAGGGTAACACTGAAGCTTTCTTT. It yields the protein CAWSEQGNTEAFF.

This chain links TRBV6-2 or TRBV6-3 with TRBJ1-4; D call uncertain. Trimming cost V 2 bases and J 8 bases, with 12 bases left between them. CDR3 size: 14 residues. Germline CDR1 MNHEY, CDR2 SVGEGT. The DNA for the CDR3 is TGTGCCAGCAGTTACGCAGGCGCAGCAGAAAAACTGTTTTTT. It is translated as CASSYAGAAEKLFF.

The chain uses TRBV18 and TRBJ1-1; TRBD1 matches 7 bases. V lost 4 bases to trimming and J lost 3 bases; unmatched junction nucleotides: 11. Per the germline V gene, CDR1 is KGHSH and CDR2 is LQKENI. The CDR3 consists of 16 residues. This CDR3 reads CASSLINRGRDTEAFF. CDR3 nucleotide sequence: TGTGCCAGCTCACTCATAAACAGGGGCCGGGACACTGAAGCTTTCTTT.

V is TRBV2 and J is TRBJ1-5; no clear D. The CDR3 totals 14 residues. V was cut by 7 bases and J by 4 bases, with 14 bases left in between. Germline V gives CDR1 SNHLY, CDR2 FYNNEI. The CDR3 DNA reads TGTGCCAGCACGTACGGAGGGCAAAATCAGCCCCAGCATTTT. This translates into CASTYGGQNQPQHF.

This clone has a single count. The chain recombines TRBV7-8 with TRBJ1-2; TRBD1 might be the D (5 bases). Trimming took 2 bases from V and 4 from J, leaving 11 bases between them. In germline, CDR1 is SGHVS, CDR2 FQNEAQ. The length of the CDR3 is 14 residues. The DNA for the CDR3 is TGTGCCAGCAGCTTACAGGGAACGAGCTATGGCTACACCTTC. Its protein product is CASSLQGTSYGYTF.

The chain employs TRBV6-5 and TRBJ2-7; 7 positions agree with TRBD1. The CDR3 has 14 residues. Germline trimming cut 6 bases from V and 2 bases from J; bases unmatched to any gene: 7. The germline CDR1 and CDR2 sequences are MNHEY and SVGAGI. The CDR3 DNA reads as TGTGCCAGCAGAAAAACCGACAGGGCCTACGAGCAGTACTTC. Encoded protein: CASRKTDRAYEQYF.

The V gene is TRBV2, the J gene TRBJ1-1; weak D call: TRBD1 (6 bases). The germline CDR1 and CDR2 sequences are SNHLY and FYNNEI. The CDR3 runs to 14 residues. V lost 5 bases, J lost 0 bases, and 10 bases lay in between. The CDR3 loop reads CASSQRQVNTEAFF. CDR3 DNA: TGTGCCAGCAGTCAACGACAGGTGAACACTGAAGCTTTCTTT.

This chain connects TRBV7-9 to TRBJ1-1; 7 bases map to TRBD1. Germline lookup yields CDR1 SEHNR and CDR2 FQNEAQ (reference sequence). V trimming: 1 base; J trimming: 7 bases; junction bases outside the gene matches: 6. This CDR3 comprises 14 residues. The CDR3, as DNA: TGTGCCAGCAGCTTAGGAGGGGGCAGGGGTGAAGCTTTCTTT. It yields the protein CASSLGGGRGEAFF. Looking up the rest from reference TRBV7-9 and TRBJ1-1 gives the full variable domain: DTGVSQNPRHKITKRGQNVTFRCDPISEHNRLYWYRQTLGQGPEFLTYFQNEAQLEKSRLLSDRFSAERPKGSFSTLEIQRTEQGDSAMYLCASSLGGGRGEAFFGQGTRLTVV.

The chain carries TRBV7-3 and TRBJ2-5; 8 nucleotides line up with TRBD1. Trimming removed 2 bases from V and 5 bases from J; junction bases left unmatched: 4. Germline CDR1 is SGHTA and CDR2 is FQGTGA. The CDR3 runs 14 residues. CDR3 sequence reads: CASSLAGGGETQYF. DNA of the CDR3: TGTGCCAGCAGCTTAGCAGGGGGCGGGGAGACCCAGTACTTC.

The V gene is TRBV3-1 (or the pseudogene TRBV3-2), the J gene TRBJ2-1; 15 bases are shared with TRBD2. After removal of 4 bases from V and 7 bases from J, the junction contained 11 bases not matched to a gene. This CDR3 is 18 amino acids long. Germline CDR1 reads LGHDT; CDR2 reads YNNKEL (reference sequence). The CDR3 loop reads CASSLHPGLAGGRNEQFF. CDR3 DNA: TGTGCCAGCAGCCTCCACCCGGGACTAGCGGGGGGTCGGAATGAGCAGTTCTTC.

The V gene is TRBV27, the J gene TRBJ1-1, with 12 nucleotides matching TRBD1. CDR3 length: 16 amino acids. J lost 4 bases, V lost 7 bases, and 10 bases had no gene match. Germline CDR1 and CDR2: MNHEY and SMNVEV (reference sequence). In DNA form, the CDR3 reads TGTGCCAGCACTCTAAGGGGGACAGGGGGCCGCACTGAAGCTTTCTTT. Its translation: CASTLRGTGGRTEAFF.

The table lists this clone with a count of one. The chain has TRBV5-1 and TRBJ2-7; 11 bases map to TRBD1. The CDR3 consists of 13 residues. Trimming took 6 bases from V and 7 from J; bases not matched to a gene: 6. Germline V gene sequence: CDR1 SGHRS, CDR2 YFSETQ. In DNA, the CDR3 is TGCGCCAGCATTGGACAGGGGGCTAGGGAGCAGTACTTC. Encoded protein: CASIGQGAREQYF.

The chain carries TRBV27 and TRBJ1-5; D gene uncertain. The CDR3 is 13 amino acids. With 1 base removed from V and 5 bases from J, the gap between germline ends came to 6 bases. Looked up from germline, CDR1 is MNHEY and CDR2 is SMNVEV (reference sequence). CDR3 DNA: TGTGCCAGCAGTTTATTCGCAGATCAGCCCCAGCATTTT. This codes for CASSLFADQPQHF.

J is TRBJ2-1 and V is TRBV24-1; D is perhaps TRBD1 (6 bases). Trimming took off 2 bases at V and 7 bases at J, with 11 bases between the two ends. Germline values: CDR1 KGHDR, CDR2 SFDVKD. CDR3 size: 14 residues. In nucleotides, the CDR3 is TGTGCCACCAGTGATTCTCAGGGGCGTAATGAGCAGTTCTTC. As protein: CATSDSQGRNEQFF.

This clone has just one count. The gene calls are TRBV10-3 and TRBJ1-2; 7 nucleotides agree with TRBD1. V dropped 6 bases and J dropped 4; count of bases not matched to a gene: 8. CDR1 and CDR2 from the germline V gene are ENHRY and SYGVKD. There are 14 residues in the CDR3. The CDR3 coding sequence is TGTGCCATCAGGGGAGACAGGGTTAGCTATGGCTACACCTTC. Amino acids: CAIRGDRVSYGYTF.

V and J are TRBV30 and TRBJ2-1, with D tentatively TRBD2 (6 bases). In germline, CDR1 is GTSNPN, CDR2 SVGIG (reference sequence). Between the trimmed V and J ends, which lost 0 bases and 10 bases, there was a span of 7 bases. The length of the CDR3 is 11 residues. As DNA, the CDR3 is TGTGCCTGGAGTGTGGCGGGGGAGCAGTTCTTC. Translating gives CAWSVAGEQFF.

The rearrangement joins TRBV28 to TRBJ1-5; D is unresolved. V lost 7 bases to trimming and J lost 4 bases, with 8 bases between them. This CDR3 is 12 amino acids long. Germline CDR1 and CDR2: MDHEN and SYDVKM. CDR3 in DNA: TGTGCCAGCACCCCGCGAAATCAGCCCCAGCATTTT. Protein: CASTPRNQPQHF.

V gene TRBV3-1 (or the pseudogene TRBV3-2) combines with J gene TRBJ2-1; 9 nucleotides match TRBD2. V shed 5 bases, J shed 3 bases, and the junction held 5 bases outside the gene matches. This CDR3 is 15 amino acids long. Germline values: CDR1 LGHDT, CDR2 YNNKEL (reference sequence). CDR3 region: CASSILAGFYNEQFF. The CDR3, as DNA: TGTGCCAGCAGCATTCTAGCGGGGTTCTACAATGAGCAGTTCTTC.

This clone was recorded only once. The J gene is TRBJ1-1, the V gene TRBV2, with 8 bases aligning to TRBD1. V lost 1 base and J lost 6; bases outside the gene matches: 4. This CDR3 is 14 amino acids long. Germline V gives CDR1 SNHLY, CDR2 FYNNEI. CDR3 coding DNA: TGTGCCAGCAGTGAAGACAGGGGGGTTGCTGAAGCTTTCTTT. Translated, it gives CASSEDRGVAEAFF.

The rearrangement links TRBV27 to TRBJ2-7; 14 bases line up with TRBD2. The CDR3 is 15 amino acids. Looked up from germline, CDR1 is MNHEY and CDR2 is SMNVEV (reference sequence). Trimming removed 6 bases from V and 4 bases from J; junction bases left unmatched: 5. CDR3 in DNA: TGTGCCAGCAGGAGACTAGCGGGAGGGCCTTACGAGCAGTACTTC. It is translated as CASRRLAGGPYEQYF.

In DNA, the CDR3 is TGTGCCAGCACCCAACGGGCAGGGGGTGGCTACACCTTC. Translating it yields CASTQRAGGGYTF. The chain uses TRBV6-5 and TRBJ1-2, with 7 positions matching TRBD1. CDR3 length: 13 residues. The J segment lost 7 bases and the V segment lost 7 bases, leaving 9 bases of the junction unmatched. The V gene's germline CDR1 is MNHEY and CDR2 SVGAGI.